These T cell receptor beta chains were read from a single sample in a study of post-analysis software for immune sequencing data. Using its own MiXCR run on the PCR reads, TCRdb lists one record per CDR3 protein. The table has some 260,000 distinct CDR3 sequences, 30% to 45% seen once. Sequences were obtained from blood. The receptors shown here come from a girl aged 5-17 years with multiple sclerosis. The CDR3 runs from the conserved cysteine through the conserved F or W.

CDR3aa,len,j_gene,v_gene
CASSGDRGANSPLHF,15,TRBJ1-6,TRBV2
CSARDRREAFF,11,TRBJ1-1,TRBV20-1
CASSLIGGDYTEAFF,15,TRBJ1-1,TRBV28
CSATDRVGEKLFF,13,TRBJ1-4,TRBV20-1
CSARRGPDGNEQYF,14,TRBJ2-7,TRBV20-1
CASSPSLRSSTDTQYF,16,TRBJ2-3,TRBV18
CASTEAGQAGELFF,14,TRBJ2-2,TRBV5-1
CTSSLPTGKSGNEQFF,16,TRBJ2-1,TRBV28
CASRTSGDTDTQYF,14,TRBJ2-3,TRBV28
CASSLEGRSDTQYF,14,TRBJ2-3,TRBV5-1
CSARGAYRGFDEQYF,15,TRBJ2-7,TRBV20-1
CASSPLALGGQETQYF,16,TRBJ2-5,TRBV5-5
CASSLRQGATRETQYF,16,TRBJ2-5,TRBV7-9
CSARPGRLIHEQYF,14,TRBJ2-7,TRBV20-1
CSALGVAGDPDTQYF,15,TRBJ2-3,TRBV20-1
CASSHQSGLSYNEQFF,16,TRBJ2-1,TRBV3-1
CASSLGPRGGANTGELFF,18,TRBJ2-2,TRBV7-2
CASSSGRSGYEQFF,14,TRBJ2-1,TRBV27
CASSPSWRMSSYNEQFF,17,TRBJ2-1,TRBV7-9
CASSSGGLGEAFF,13,TRBJ1-1,TRBV6-5
CASSGGSSGGETQYF,15,TRBJ2-5,TRBV5-1
CSATRTSGRYDTQYF,15,TRBJ2-3,TRBV20-1
CASSSREGELFF,12,TRBJ2-2,TRBV7-9
CSAAIAGGADTQYF,14,TRBJ2-3,TRBV20-1
CASSLASANTGELFF,15,TRBJ2-2,TRBV7-8
CASSPGLREGGTDTQYF,17,TRBJ2-3,TRBV12-3/TRBV12-4
CSGGSRGGRETQYF,14,TRBJ2-5,TRBV29-1
CASSQGLAGGYTF,13,TRBJ1-2,TRBV4-2
CSARNGESVNTEAFF,15,TRBJ1-1,TRBV20-1
CASSQGLANEQFF,13,TRBJ2-1,TRBV3-1
CASREGSGQSTDTQYF,16,TRBJ2-3,TRBV5-1
CASRGTSGTYEQYF,14,TRBJ2-7,TRBV10-2
CASSGSQRGSYNEQFF,16,TRBJ2-1,TRBV12-3/TRBV12-4
CASSLVLAEAQETQYF,16,TRBJ2-5,TRBV11-2
CASTNSGGYNEQFF,14,TRBJ2-1,TRBV5-1
CSAPKPGTGLGYGYTF,16,TRBJ1-2,TRBV20-1
CASSLGSGRNQPQHF,15,TRBJ1-5,TRBV7-9
CASSLVPQGSTNEKLFF,17,TRBJ1-4,TRBV5-8
CASSRDAGQYF,11,TRBJ2-3,TRBV28
CASSGSGIYEQYF,13,TRBJ2-7,TRBV28
CASSPPVGGPTPSGANVLTF,20,TRBJ2-6,TRBV18
CSVGWDRGHDGYTF,14,TRBJ1-2,TRBV29-1
CASDGTYTDTQYF,13,TRBJ2-3,TRBV7-9
CASSPASGSRADTQYF,16,TRBJ2-3,TRBV5-1
CASSLAGRGDTGELFF,16,TRBJ2-2,TRBV7-2
CASSHLGGRKGGQYEQYF,18,TRBJ2-7,TRBV6-1
CASSQTGALSEQYF,14,TRBJ2-5,TRBV14
CASSLTRAQDTQYF,14,TRBJ2-3,TRBV11-2
CSACAAGEQFF,11,TRBJ2-1,TRBV20-1
CASSLAPSGTETQYF,15,TRBJ2-5,TRBV7-9
CSAPGRDTEAFF,12,TRBJ1-1,TRBV20-1
CASTEAVQETQYF,13,TRBJ2-5,TRBV12-3/TRBV12-4
CAISESAGQSNQPQHF,16,TRBJ1-5,TRBV10-3
CTSSVAGGYTDTQYF,15,TRBJ2-3,TRBV13
CASSVRGGNTGELFF,15,TRBJ2-2,TRBV6-1
CASSLVRADTQYF,13,TRBJ2-3,TRBV12-3/TRBV12-4
CASSLRQPLGPQETQYF,17,TRBJ2-5,TRBV7-2